This is a list of T cell receptor beta chains from one sample in a study of cytomegalovirus exposure and HLA in healthy donors. Some clones are missing from TCRdb's copy, which holds only in-frame ones; the method was immunoSEQ multiplex PCR. This sample has about 200,000 clones; approximately 80% occur once, and the top ten carry approximately 0.098%. Material: PBMCs. The source of these receptors is a boy aged 2 to 10 in good health and CMV-seronegative. Each CDR3 is given with its conserved first and last residue. The order of the fields is J gene, V gene, CDR3 protein.

>TRBJ1-1|TRBV7-9
CASSSQPGGKNTEAFF
>TRBJ2-2|TRBV9
CASSVGGVGELFF
>TRBJ1-1|TRBV7-9
CSSSQMGGATEAFF
>TRBJ1-1|TRBV6-1
CASSESGGTEAFF
>TRBJ1-2|TRBV6-4
CASTAFAPNRLYGYTF
>TRBJ1-2|TRBV6-6
CASIRRQGGYGYTF
>TRBJ2-6|TRBV11-2
CASSSGLLITSGANVLTF
>TRBJ2-3|TRBV4-2
CASSQELAGRTDTQYF
>TRBJ1-6|TRBV5-4
CASSLEAGRNSPLHF
>TRBJ2-7|TRBV7-9
CASSSLTDRAYEQYF
>TRBJ1-2|TRBV11-2
CASRAVGGRNYGYTF
>TRBJ1-1|TRBV7-8
CASSLTGNTEAFF
>TRBJ2-3|TRBV27
CASSLDRDTDTQYF
>TRBJ2-5|TRBV10-3
CAISETGHRKETQYF
>TRBJ2-1|TRBV5-1
CASSLGYYTSSTYNEQFF
>TRBJ2-5|TRBV2
CASSGTRQETQYF
>TRBJ2-5|TRBV29-1
CSVSQGAETQYF
>TRBJ2-3|TRBV4-2
CASSPRLAGTDTQYF
>TRBJ2-1|TRBV5-4
CASSVAGQGLLEQFF
>TRBJ1-2|TRBV6-1
CASRTGLGVYGYTF
>TRBJ2-3|TRBV27
CASSLGTDTQYF
>TRBJ2-5|TRBV29-1
CSGYRGGETQYF
>TRBJ2-3|TRBV15
CATSRGTGTDTQYF
>TRBJ2-5|TRBV5-4
CASSLGTGQETQYF
>TRBJ1-1|TRBV18
CASSPLGQGFEAFF
>TRBJ1-3|TRBV6-1
CASSEGMTLYGNTIYF
>TRBJ1-6|TRBV25-1
CASSDNRGNNSPLHF
>TRBJ1-3|TRBV4-2
CASSTRRGGNTIYF
>TRBJ1-3|TRBV19
CASSNRGGDLSGNTIYF
>TRBJ2-2|TRBV4-3
CASSQVGVGGELFF
>TRBJ1-4|TRBV27
CASSQARAPGEKLFF
>TRBJ1-1|TRBV6-6
CASNMDSYTEAFF